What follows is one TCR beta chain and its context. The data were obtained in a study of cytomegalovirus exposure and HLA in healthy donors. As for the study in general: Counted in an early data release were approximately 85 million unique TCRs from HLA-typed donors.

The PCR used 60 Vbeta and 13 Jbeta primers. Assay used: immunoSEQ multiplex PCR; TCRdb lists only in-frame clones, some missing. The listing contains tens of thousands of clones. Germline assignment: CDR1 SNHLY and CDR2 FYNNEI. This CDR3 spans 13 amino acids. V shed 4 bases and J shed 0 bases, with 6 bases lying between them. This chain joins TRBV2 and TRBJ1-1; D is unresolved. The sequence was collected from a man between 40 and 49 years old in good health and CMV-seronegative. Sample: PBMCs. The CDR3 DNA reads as TGTGCCAGCAGTGCCGAGGTGAACACTGAAGCTTTCTTT. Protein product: CASSAEVNTEAFF.